This TCR beta chain originates from a study of T cells after yellow fever vaccination. MiXCR was run by TCRdb on the 5' RACE reads, yielding one entry per CDR3 protein. Of roughly 100,000 distinct CDR3 sequences in the sample, about 8.8% were seen once. The CDR3 is 13 amino acids. With 6 bases clipped from V and 8 bases from J, the junction kept 2 bases outside the gene matches. CDR1 and CDR2 from the germline V gene are PRHDT and FYEKMQ (reference sequence). The sequence was obtained from a man in his late teens or twenties who received the YFV17D yellow fever vaccine. Sample: CD8+ T cells not binding an NS4B(214-222) dextramer, sorted from PBMCs, taken around 15 days after the first yellow fever vaccination. This chain joins TRBV13 and TRBJ2-1; 12 bases match TRBD1. For the CDR3, the DNA is TGTGCCAGCAGGGGACAGGGGGCCTATGAGCAGTTCTTC. Its translation: CASRGQGAYEQFF.